These T cell receptor beta chains were read from a single sample in a study of T cell responses to AZD1222 COVID-19 vaccine. The protocol was immunoSEQ multiplex PCR, while the TCRdb copy is restricted to in-frame clones and leaves out a portion. The repertoire includes 110,000 or so clones, about 86% of them detected once, and under 20% sits in the top ten. The source material was peripheral blood, sampled 28 days after the second AZD1222 dose. The receptors come from an adult who received the AZD1222 COVID-19 vaccine. CDR3s include the opening cysteine and the closing phenylalanine or tryptophan. The D gene is left open where the match is weak. Size is stated for part of the rows, as once, few or many counts, or as a class when the clone is expanded.

CDR3 DNA: TGTGCCAGCTCACCGCCCCATGGTGTAGCGAGAAATGAGCAGTTCTTC; CDR3 protein: CASSPPHGVARNEQFF; V gene: TRBV18; D gene: -; clone size: -; J gene: TRBJ2-1
CDR3 DNA: TGTGCCAGCAGCTTATTGGGGGGGCACCAAGAGACCCAGTACTTC; CDR3 protein: CASSLLGGHQETQYF; V gene: TRBV7-2; D gene: -; clone size: -; J gene: TRBJ2-5
CDR3 DNA: TGTGCCAGCTCACCTAGCGACGGAGTGAACACTGAAGCTTTCTTT; CDR3 protein: CASSPSDGVNTEAFF; V gene: TRBV18; D gene: -; clone size: once; J gene: TRBJ1-1
CDR3 DNA: TGTGCCAGCAGCTCACACCAGGGGATTGAAGCTTTCTTT; CDR3 protein: CASSSHQGIEAFF; V gene: TRBV7-8; D gene: -; clone size: -; J gene: TRBJ1-1
CDR3 DNA: TGTGCCAGCAGTCACAGCGGGACGGACGAGCAGTACTTC; CDR3 protein: CASSHSGTDEQYF; V gene: TRBV11-3; D gene: TRBD2; clone size: -; J gene: TRBJ2-7
CDR3 DNA: TGCGCCAGCAGCTTGGATAGGGGAATGAACACTGAAGCTTTCTTT; CDR3 protein: CASSLDRGMNTEAFF; V gene: TRBV5-1; D gene: -; clone size: -; J gene: TRBJ1-1
CDR3 DNA: TGTGCCAGCAGTTACTCACTAGCGGGGGGCTACGAGCAGTACTTC; CDR3 protein: CASSYSLAGGYEQYF; V gene: TRBV6-5; D gene: TRBD2; clone size: once; J gene: TRBJ2-7
CDR3 DNA: TGCGCCAGCAGTCCTAGCGGGGATGAGCAGTTCTTC; CDR3 protein: CASSPSGDEQFF; V gene: TRBV10-2; D gene: TRBD2; clone size: few; J gene: TRBJ2-1
CDR3 DNA: TGTGCCAGCAGCCAAGATCTTCCCCGGGCAACCGGAAACACCATATATTTT; CDR3 protein: CASSQDLPRATGNTIYF; V gene: TRBV4-2; D gene: -; clone size: -; J gene: TRBJ1-3
CDR3 DNA: TGTGCCATCAGTGAGTCTGAGCCGTTTAACTATGGCTACACCTTC; CDR3 protein: CAISESEPFNYGYTF; V gene: TRBV10-3; D gene: -; clone size: -; J gene: TRBJ1-2
CDR3 DNA: TGTGCCAGCAGCCCCGACGGCCGGGTGAACACCGGGGAGCTGTTTTTT; CDR3 protein: CASSPDGRVNTGELFF; V gene: TRBV14; D gene: -; clone size: -; J gene: TRBJ2-2
CDR3 DNA: TGTGCCAGTAGTTCACCCGGGACTAGCGACGAGCAGTACTTC; CDR3 protein: CASSSPGTSDEQYF; V gene: TRBV19; D gene: TRBD2; clone size: once; J gene: TRBJ2-7
CDR3 DNA: TGTGCCAGCAGTGAATATCCGTTATCTGGGGTAGCGGGAGGTGAGACCCAGTACTTC; CDR3 protein: CASSEYPLSGVAGGETQYF; V gene: TRBV6-1; D gene: TRBD2; clone size: -; J gene: TRBJ2-5
CDR3 DNA: TGTGCCAGCAGCTTAGTTGGCGGGGGCAATGCGTACAATGAGCAGTTCTTC; CDR3 protein: CASSLVGGGNAYNEQFF; V gene: TRBV11-2; D gene: -; clone size: -; J gene: TRBJ2-1
CDR3 DNA: TGTGCCAGCAGCCAAGGGACAGGGCGAGAGGGCACTGAAGCTTTCTTT; CDR3 protein: CASSQGTGREGTEAFF; V gene: TRBV3-1/TRBV3-2; D gene: TRBD1; clone size: -; J gene: TRBJ1-1